Listed here are 20 T cell receptor beta chains from one sample, sequenced in a study of sequential checkpoint blockade in melanoma. Assay: immunoSEQ multiplex PCR; the TCRdb copy retains only in-frame clones and omits some. The sample shows approximately 10,000 clones, roughly 80% of them seen only once. Treatment here: randomized to nivolumab then ipilimumab (arm A) or the reverse (arm B). This material consisted of CD8+ T cells sorted from blood (inferred from file names), taken from a patient given nivolumab and ipilimumab in sequence. The source is a human donor with melanoma.

This clone was counted a few times. The gene calls are TRBV7-9 and TRBJ2-7, with 8 bases fitting TRBD2. This CDR3 is 15 amino acids long. V shed 2 bases, J shed 5 bases, and the junction held 8 bases outside the gene matches. The germline CDR1 and CDR2 sequences are SEHNR and FQNEAQ (reference sequence). The DNA for the CDR3 is TGTGCCAGCAGCTTAAGGGAAGCGGGAGCCAACGAGCAGTACTTC. It encodes CASSLREAGANEQYF.

The genes are TRBV6-5 and TRBJ1-1, with TRBD1 identical over 9 bases. V was clipped by 4 bases and J by 2 bases; unmatched bases: 5. The V gene's germline CDR1 is MNHEY and CDR2 SVGAGI. The CDR3 has 15 amino acids. The chain's CDR3 is CASSFQTGGNTEAFF. CDR3 sequence (DNA): TGTGCCAGCAGTTTCCAGACAGGGGGTAACACTGAAGCTTTCTTT.

This clone was recorded a few times. The chain uses TRBV10-1 and TRBJ2-1; the D gene is possibly TRBD2 (6 bases). This CDR3 spans 15 amino acids. Deletions cut 0 bases from V and 10 bases from J, with 16 bases between. The germline V gene has CDR1 WNHNN and CDR2 SYGVQD (reference sequence). CDR3 nucleotide sequence: TGCGCCAGCAGTGAGTCCGGGACTCCCCTAAGGGAGCAGTTCTTC. Translation: CASSESGTPLREQFF.

The V gene is TRBV27, the J gene TRBJ2-5; a possible D gene is TRBD2 (5 bases). The germline gives CDR1 MNHEY, CDR2 SMNVEV (reference sequence). V was trimmed by 2 bases and J by 5 bases, leaving 12 bases between them. There are 14 residues in the CDR3. DNA for the CDR3: TGTGCCAGCAGTTTACTCGGGATTGGGGAGACCCAGTACTTC. This codes for CASSLLGIGETQYF.

The chain recombines TRBV28 with TRBJ1-5; D unclear. This CDR3 has 16 amino acids. The V and J ends lost 3 bases and 2 bases respectively, with 14 bases between them. CDR1 MDHEN and CDR2 SYDVKM come from the germline V gene. CDR3 nucleotide sequence: TGTGCCAGCAGTTTTTTACGGGGAACGGGCAATCAGCCCCAGCATTTT. Residues: CASSFLRGTGNQPQHF.

This chain joins TRBV9 and TRBJ2-7, with D maybe TRBD2 (5 bases). Germline CDR1 SGDLS, CDR2 YYNGEE. Trimming removed 0 bases from V and 2 bases from J, with 9 bases in between. CDR3 length: 14 amino acids. CDR3 DNA: TGTGCCAGCAGCGTAGAGAACGGGGCCTACGAGCAGTACTTC. This encodes CASSVENGAYEQYF.

This chain uses TRBV28 with TRBJ2-1, with 9 bases lining up with TRBD2. The CDR3 consists of 14 residues. The germline CDR1 and CDR2 sequences are MDHEN and SYDVKM. The V gene end was trimmed by 9 bases and the J gene end by 0 bases; junction bases not matched to a gene: 3. DNA of the CDR3: TGTGCCAGTGATAGCGGGAGCTCCTACAATGAGCAGTTCTTC. Protein product: CASDSGSSYNEQFF.

The V and J genes are TRBV15 and TRBJ1-1, with D perhaps TRBD1 (5 bases). Germline CDR1 LNHNV, CDR2 YYDKDF (reference sequence). The V gene lost 1 base and the J gene lost 6 bases, with 18 bases spanning the gap. This CDR3 spans 16 amino acids. CDR3 nucleotides: TGTGCCACCAGCAGAGGGAGGGACCTCTTAGGGGCTGAAGCTTTCTTT. The encoded protein is CATSRGRDLLGAEAFF.

V gene TRBV27 combines with J gene TRBJ2-5; 7 bases map to TRBD1. The J call is in doubt because the DNA end fits TRBJ2-7 better. Germline assignment: CDR1 MNHEY and CDR2 SMNVEV (reference sequence). The CDR3 runs 14 residues. The CDR3 sequence: CASSRVTGAYEQYF. The DNA for the CDR3 is TGTGCCAGCAGTCGCGTCACAGGGGCCTACGAGCAGTACTTC.

CDR3 amino acids: CASSPTSGDQETQYF. In DNA form, the CDR3 reads TGTGCCAGCAGTCCGACTAGCGGGGATCAAGAGACCCAGTACTTC. The rearrangement uses TRBV6-1 and TRBJ2-5; 11 bases are shared with TRBD2. There are 15 residues in the CDR3. Trimming cost V 5 bases and J 2 bases; bases outside gene matches: 4. Germline lookup yields CDR1 MNHNS and CDR2 SASEGT.

The rearrangement uses TRBV6-1 and TRBJ1-6, with TRBD1 identical over 7 bases. Trimming at V came to 5 bases and at J to 10 bases, leaving 8 bases not matched to a gene. In germline, CDR1 is MNHNS, CDR2 SASEGT. The CDR3 has 14 residues. The CDR3 DNA reads TGTGCCAGCAGTAGGGACAGCACTACATCACCCCTCCACTTT. Translation: CASSRDSTTSPLHF.

By frequency in the sample, this clone is medium-sized (0.01 to 0.1%). The CDR3 here is CASSLGQASTDTQYF. CDR3 in DNA: TGTGCCAGCAGCTTGGGACAGGCTAGCACAGATACGCAGTATTTT. The chain has TRBV5-8 and TRBJ2-3; D is possibly TRBD1 (6 bases). This CDR3 has 15 amino acids. Germline V gene sequence: CDR1 SGHTS, CDR2 YDEGEE. Trimming stripped 0 bases from V and 0 bases from J, with 8 bases between.

The V and J genes are TRBV5-6 and TRBJ2-3; D call uncertain. Germline V gene sequence: CDR1 SGHDT, CDR2 YYEEEE. CDR3 size: 12 residues. V was trimmed by 3 bases and J by 3 bases, leaving 5 bases between them. The CDR3 here is CASSYGTDTQYF. The CDR3 DNA reads TGTGCCAGCAGCTACGGTACAGATACGCAGTATTTT.

This chain joins TRBV27 and TRBJ2-1; 7 bases fit TRBD2. CDR3 length: 15 amino acids. V lost 3 bases and J lost 2; bases outside the gene matches: 4. Germline V lookup: CDR1 MNHEY, CDR2 SMNVEV (reference sequence). DNA for the CDR3: TGTGCCAGCAGTTTTCAAAGCGGGACCTACAATGAGCAGTTCTTC. This encodes CASSFQSGTYNEQFF.

This chain uses TRBV9 with TRBJ2-7, with D unclear. V gave up 2 bases and J gave up 2 bases, with 8 bases separating them. The CDR3 covers 13 residues. The germline V gene encodes CDR1 SGDLS and CDR2 YYNGEE. CDR3 amino acids: CASSVGSAYEQYF. Written as DNA, the CDR3 is TGTGCCAGCAGCGTCGGTTCCGCCTACGAGCAGTACTTC. Variable domain in full (rest from reference TRBV9 and TRBJ2-7): DSGVTQTPKHLITATGQRVTLRCSPRSGDLSVYWYQQSLDQGLQFLIQYYNGEERAKGNILERFSAQQFPDLHSELNLSSLELGDSALYFCASSVGSAYEQYFGPGTRLTVT.

The rearrangement uses TRBV6-1 and TRBJ1-1, with a tentative D call TRBD1 (5 bases). The V and J ends lost 5 bases and 2 bases respectively, with 15 bases between them. The CDR3 runs to 15 residues. Germline CDR1 and CDR2: MNHNS and SASEGT. DNA of the CDR3: TGTGCCAGCAGTCTACTCGGCGGGGGTAACACTGAAGCTTTCTTT. Its translation: CASSLLGGGNTEAFF.

V and J are TRBV27 and TRBJ1-2, with D tentatively TRBD1 (5 bases). The CDR3 length is 14 residues. The V end was cut by 10 bases, the J end by 2 bases, with 17 bases between. CDR1 is MNHEY and CDR2 is SMNVEV in the germline V gene (reference sequence). The CDR3 spells CATLRGGKNYGYTF. The CDR3 region has the DNA TGTGCCACTCTTCGGGGGGGGAAGAACTATGGCTACACCTTC.

The chain joins TRBV7-8 to TRBJ2-7; D unresolved. The CDR3 extends over 14 amino acids. Trimming took off 1 base at V and 1 base at J, with 8 bases between the two ends. Germline lookup yields CDR1 SGHVS and CDR2 FQNEAQ. The CDR3 nucleotides read TGTGCCAGCAGCTTAGGAGCTAATTCCTACGAGCAGTACTTC. Its protein is CASSLGANSYEQYF.

V and J are TRBV27 and TRBJ2-7, with 7 positions matching TRBD2. The CDR3 is 14 amino acids. V dropped 8 bases and J dropped 0; count of bases not matched to a gene: 7. Germline-derived CDR1 and CDR2 are MNHEY and SMNVEV (reference sequence). CDR3 sequence (DNA): TGTGCCAGCGCCTGGGGGGGAGGCTCCTACGAGCAGTACTTC. Encoded protein: CASAWGGGSYEQYF.

The chain recombines TRBV6-5 with TRBJ2-3; 9 bases align to TRBD1. CDR1 is MNHEY and CDR2 is SVGAGI in the germline V gene. Losses at the gene ends were 5 bases for V and 4 bases for J; bases not matched to a gene: 4. The CDR3 has 14 residues. In DNA form, the CDR3 reads TGTGCCAGCAGTCGGACAGGGGAGTCAGATACGCAGTATTTT. This translates into CASSRTGESDTQYF.